There are many counts of the clone carrying this T cell receptor (beta chain). Its antigen remains unidentified. This sample is part of a study of T cells in Graves' hyperthyroidism and ophthalmopathy. Orbital computed tomography, thyroid ultrasound, serum thyroxine and TRAb, and clinical symptoms together informed the diagnoses. PBMCs stemmed from under 11 ml fresh peripheral blood. Findings of the study overall: Stable hyperthyroidism was told apart from ophthalmopathy by a model built on 13 V-J features. Peripheral blood also featured most of the thyroid clonotypes expanded above 0.001.

Researchers amplified the TCR beta CDR3 regions from RNA transcripts. Initially, a first-round RT-PCR of the TCR CDR3 employed the HTBI primer set. TCRdb ran MiXCR on the multiplex PCR reads and lists one entry per CDR3 protein. The table lists approximately 400,000 distinct CDR3 sequences, about 18% of them singletons, with less than 45% in the top ten. Germline V gives CDR1 SNHLY, CDR2 FYNNEI. The CDR3 covers 12 residues. The V and J ends lost 6 bases and 3 bases respectively, with 9 bases between them. The genes are TRBV2 and TRBJ2-7; D uncertain. The specimen was blood. This clonotype was obtained from a man younger than 30 with Graves' ophthalmopathy. CDR3 DNA sequence: TGTGCCAGCAGCTCCAGGTTCTACGAGCAGTACTTC. Amino acids: CASSSRFYEQYF.